This T cell receptor (beta chain) was sequenced during a study of T cell clonotyping in hematopoietic cell transplantation. Findings and caveats of the study: Pathologically expanded recipient clonotypes increased progressively from day 30 to day 180 as diversity fell.

Profiled with immunoSEQ multiplex PCR; TCRdb holds only in-frame clones, not every one. The sample includes roughly 5,000 clones, roughly 90% of them seen just once. Germline V gives CDR1 MGHRA, CDR2 YSYEKL. The V and J ends lost 0 bases and 7 bases, in that order; junction bases with no gene match: 11. The CDR3 is 17 residues long. A note on this clone: Its antigen is not known.

This chain uses TRBV4-1 with TRBJ1-4, with 7 bases aligning to TRBD1. Sample: peripheral blood mononuclear cells, taken 100 days after allogeneic stem cell transplant. This receptor was obtained from a male patient aged 70 to 80 who had an allogeneic stem cell transplant from an unrelated donor, so T cells may come from the graft donor. Some clones in this sample may be carry-over from other donors' samples. Written as DNA, the CDR3 is TGCGCCAGCAGCCAAGAAGGAGAGGGGGCGTGGGTTGAAAAACTGTTTTTT. Translated, it gives CASSQEGEGAWVEKLFF.